The 25 T cell receptor beta chains in this list originate from one sample, sequenced in a study of blood T cell repertoires in COVID-19. Assay: immunoSEQ multiplex PCR; the TCRdb copy retains only in-frame clones and omits some. The data contain 110,000 or so clones, 84% of them singletons. The sequencing sample was made of peripheral blood. These receptors all stem from a woman in her 40s with acute or convalescent COVID-19.

This clone was recorded a few times. The rearrangement uses TRBV29-1 and TRBJ1-1; D uncertain. CDR1 and CDR2 (germline): SQVTM, ANQGSEA. Trimming cost V 7 bases and J 5 bases, with 11 bases left between them. CDR3 length equals 11 residues. Here the CDR3 DNA reads TGCAGCGCCTTGGAGGGAACTGAAGCTTTCTTT. Translated: CSALEGTEAFF.

There are a few counts of this clone. The gene calls are TRBV5-4 and TRBJ1-2, with 8 bases matching TRBD1. Germline CDR1 and CDR2: SGHNT and YYREEE (reference sequence). The CDR3 covers 15 residues. Trimming cost V 2 bases and J 2 bases; bases outside gene matches: 5. The CDR3 DNA reads TGTGCCAGCAGCTTACCCAGGGGGCGAAACTATGGCTACACCTTC. Translated, it gives CASSLPRGRNYGYTF.

The J gene is TRBJ1-3, the V gene TRBV29-1, with TRBD1 identical over 10 bases. The CDR3 contains 14 residues. Germline loops: CDR1 SQVTM, CDR2 ANQGSEA. With 4 bases clipped from V and 9 bases from J, the junction kept 9 bases outside the gene matches. CDR3 DNA: TGCAGCGTTGGAGACAGGGGGCGAGTCGGCACCATATATTTT. The encoded protein is CSVGDRGRVGTIYF.

In nucleotides, the CDR3 is TGCGCCAGCAGCAACGGACAGGGGATATATGGCTACACCTTC. Protein sequence: CASSNGQGIYGYTF. The J gene is TRBJ1-2, the V gene TRBV5-1, with 9 bases aligning to TRBD1. The CDR3 has 14 residues. V lost 4 bases, J lost 5 bases, and 6 bases stayed unmatched. The germline V gene encodes CDR1 SGHRS and CDR2 YFSETQ.

This clone was observed a few times. V usage is TRBV3-1 (or the pseudogene TRBV3-2) and J usage is TRBJ1-2, with 10 bases that match TRBD1. The CDR3 sequence is 18 residues long. Germline values: CDR1 LGHDT, CDR2 YNNKEL (reference sequence). The junction had 13 bases not matched to a gene; V was cut back by 0 bases and J by 6 bases. In DNA form, the CDR3 reads TGTGCCAGCAGCCAAGATTTAGGGGTTGACAGGGGGCAAAATGGCTACACCTTC. This codes for CASSQDLGVDRGQNGYTF.

The V call is TRBV4-1, the J call TRBJ1-3; D ambiguous. V gave up 0 bases and J gave up 1 base, with 10 bases separating them. CDR1 is MGHRA, CDR2 YSYEKL, per germline. This CDR3 has 16 residues. CDR3 region: CASSQDLGLSGNTIYF. The DNA of the CDR3 is TGCGCCAGCAGCCAAGATCTAGGCCTTTCTGGAAACACCATATATTTT.

V and J are TRBV3-1 (or the pseudogene TRBV3-2) and TRBJ1-3; 7 nucleotides align to TRBD1. Trimming removed 3 bases from V and 8 bases from J; junction bases left unmatched: 10. The CDR3 covers 15 residues. Germline loops: CDR1 LGHDT, CDR2 YNNKEL (reference sequence). CDR3 region: CASSQRDRGGHTIYF. For the CDR3, the DNA is TGTGCCAGCAGCCAGAGGGACAGAGGGGGACACACCATATATTTT.

The J gene is TRBJ1-4, the V gene TRBV5-6; 7 nucleotides align to TRBD1. J lost 6 bases, V lost 2 bases, and 4 bases had no gene match. The CDR3 sequence is 14 residues long. Germline values: CDR1 SGHDT, CDR2 YYEEEE. The CDR3 protein is CASSLRQGDEKLFF. Here the CDR3 DNA reads TGTGCCAGCAGCTTACGGCAGGGGGATGAAAAACTGTTTTTT. Combining the CDR3 with reference TRBV5-6 and TRBJ1-4 gives the whole variable domain DAGVTQSPTHLIKTRGQQVTLRCSPKSGHDTVSWYQQALGQGPQFIFQYYEEEERQRGNFPDRFSGHQFPNYSSELNVNALLLGDSALYLCASSLRQGDEKLFFGSGTQLSVL.

The chain is built from TRBV2 and TRBJ1-5, with D possibly TRBD1 on 6 matching bases. This CDR3 has 14 residues. Germline assignment: CDR1 SNHLY and CDR2 FYNNEI. Trimming took off 5 bases at V and 5 bases at J, with 13 bases between the two ends. This CDR3 is CASSQDSSYQPQHF. Written as DNA, the CDR3 is TGTGCCAGCAGTCAGGACAGTTCCTATCAGCCCCAGCATTTT.

This chain links TRBV5-1 with TRBJ1-1; 7 nucleotides align to TRBD1. Trimming cost V 3 bases and J 7 bases; bases outside gene matches: 9. Germline lookup yields CDR1 SGHRS and CDR2 YFSETQ. The CDR3 is 14 residues long. DNA for the CDR3: TGCGCCAGCAGCTCCAGGGGGGTGTTGATTGAAGCTTTCTTT. Its protein is CASSSRGVLIEAFF.

This chain links TRBV7-9 with TRBJ2-7; a possible D gene is TRBD1 (6 bases). V was clipped by 1 base and J by 6 bases, with 10 bases between them. The CDR3 length is 13 residues. Germline V lookup: CDR1 SEHNR, CDR2 FQNEAQ (reference sequence). The CDR3 bases are TGTGCCAGCAGCTTAGGGACAGTGGGCGAGCAGTACTTC. Amino acids: CASSLGTVGEQYF.

The CDR3: CASSEYGGVVTDTQYF. The CDR3 DNA follows: TGTGCCAGCAGTGAATACGGGGGGGTGGTGACAGATACGCAGTATTTT. This chain uses TRBV25-1 with TRBJ2-3; TRBD2 matches at 8 bases. The CDR3 is 16 residues long. Losses at the gene ends were 0 bases for V and 3 bases for J; bases not matched to a gene: 5. The germline gives CDR1 MGHDK, CDR2 SYGVNS.

The genes are TRBV10-3 and TRBJ2-2; TRBD2 matches at 13 bases. Germline V gives CDR1 ENHRY, CDR2 SYGVKD. Trimming at V came to 6 bases and at J to 3 bases, leaving 1 base not matched to a gene. The length of the CDR3 is 15 residues. CDR3 region: CAIRGTSGDTGELFF. CDR3 coding DNA: TGTGCCATCAGAGGGACTAGCGGGGACACCGGGGAGCTGTTTTTT.

The gene calls are TRBV5-1 and TRBJ2-7, with a possible D match to TRBD1 (6 bases). This CDR3 is built from 15 residues. Trimming removed 0 bases at V and 4 bases at J, with 14 bases between. Germline values: CDR1 SGHRS, CDR2 YFSETQ. The CDR3 nucleotides read TGCGCCAGCAGCTTGGCCGGCAGGGGATATTACGAGCAGTACTTC. Its translation is CASSLAGRGYYEQYF.

This sequence joins TRBV30 and TRBJ2-3, with D possibly matching TRBD2 (5 bases). This CDR3 has 13 residues. Trimming removed 2 bases from V and 5 bases from J, with 11 bases in between. Looked up from germline, CDR1 is GTSNPN and CDR2 is SVGIG (reference sequence). CDR3 region: CAWSLRSGDTQYF. CDR3 in DNA: TGTGCCTGGAGTCTCCGGAGCGGAGATACGCAGTATTTT. The whole variable domain, remainder taken from reference TRBV30 and TRBJ2-3, is SQTIHQWPATLVQPVGSPLSLECTVEGTSNPNLYWYRQAAGRGLQLLFYSVGIGQISSEVPQNLSASRPQDRQFILSSKKLLLSDSGFYLCAWSLRSGDTQYFGPGTRLTVL.

This chain connects TRBV12-3 or TRBV12-4 to TRBJ1-1; D is possibly TRBD1 (5 bases). CDR3 length: 13 amino acids. The germline V and J ends were trimmed by 7 bases and 4 bases, with 13 bases remaining between them. Here the CDR3 reads CASKRSGGTEAFF. The CDR3 region has the DNA TGTGCCAGCAAACGGTCCGGGGGCACTGAAGCTTTCTTT.

The chain carries TRBV2 and TRBJ1-2; TRBD1 matches 7 bases. The length of the CDR3 is 12 residues. The V gene end was trimmed by 4 bases and the J gene end by 11 bases; junction bases not matched to a gene: 7. CDR1 and CDR2 from the germline V gene are SNHLY and FYNNEI. The CDR3 nucleotides read TGTGCCAGCAGTGGAATTGGACAGGCTTACACCTTC. Its protein is CASSGIGQAYTF.

The chain is built from TRBV4-1 and TRBJ2-7; 7 bases are shared with TRBD2. V was clipped by 5 bases and J by 1 base; unmatched bases: 5. This CDR3 has 14 amino acids. CDR1 MGHRA and CDR2 YSYEKL come from the germline V gene. The CDR3, as DNA: TGCGCCAGCAGCGTAGGGAGGGGATCCTACGAGCAGTACTTC. It encodes CASSVGRGSYEQYF.

For the CDR3, the DNA is TGTGCCAGCAGCAAGGGACAGGGAGACACTGAAGCTTTCTTT. Its translation is CASSKGQGDTEAFF. The V gene is TRBV21-1, the J gene TRBJ1-1; TRBD1 is taken as the D call from the table, unchecked against the DNA. TRBV21-1 is a recognized pseudogene. The CDR3 loop spans 14 amino acids.

The CDR3 region has the DNA TGCGCCAGCCAGACAGGGGACAGGGCAAGTTCACCCCTCCACTTT. As protein: CASQTGDRASSPLHF. V gene TRBV5-1 combines with J gene TRBJ1-6; 9 bases agree with TRBD1. The germline V gene encodes CDR1 SGHRS and CDR2 YFSETQ. The CDR3 loop spans 15 amino acids. V trimming: 7 bases; J trimming: 9 bases; junction bases outside the gene matches: 11. Full variable domain (outside the CDR3, taken from reference TRBV5-1 and TRBJ1-6): KAGVTQTPRYLIKTRGQQVTLSCSPISGHRSVSWYQQTPGQGLQFLFEYFSETQRNKGNFPGRFSGRQFSNSRSEMNVSTLELGDSALYLCASQTGDRASSPLHFGNGTRLTVT.

A note on this clone: At one end, the junction sequence differs from germline, possibly due to a read error. CDR3 DNA sequence: TGCGCCACCAGCCGACAGGACAACACTGAAGCTTTCTTT. As protein: CATSRQDNTEAFF. The chain recombines TRBV5-1 with TRBJ1-1; D possibly corresponds to TRBD1 (6 bases). There are 13 residues in the CDR3. Germline V gene data show CDR1 as SGHRS and CDR2 as YFSETQ.

J is TRBJ2-4 and V is TRBV2; TRBD1 might be the D (6 bases). V was clipped by 8 bases and J by 0 bases, with 17 bases between them. In germline, CDR1 is SNHLY, CDR2 FYNNEI. The CDR3 covers 16 residues. CDR3 in DNA: TGTGCCAGCGGAATAGACAGGTCCCTAGCCAAAAACATTCAGTACTTC. As protein: CASGIDRSLAKNIQYF.

V and J are TRBV5-1 and TRBJ2-7, with D possibly being TRBD2 (6 bases). CDR1 is SGHRS, CDR2 YFSETQ, per germline. The V end lost 4 bases, the J end lost 4 bases, and 12 bases lay between the germline ends. CDR3 length equals 13 residues. The CDR3 coding sequence is TGCGCCAGCAGCCAGCCGGAGGGTTACGAGCAGTACTTC. Protein sequence: CASSQPEGYEQYF.

V gene TRBV30 combines with J gene TRBJ1-4; 7 bases line up with TRBD1. V lost 5 bases to trimming and J lost 8 bases; unmatched junction nucleotides: 8. Germline V CDR1 and CDR2: GTSNPN, SVGIG (reference sequence). The CDR3 runs to 13 residues. CDR3 sequence (DNA): TGTGCCTGGGGAAGGGGGCTTAGGGAAAAACTGTTTTTT. As protein: CAWGRGLREKLFF.

CDR3 sequence reads: CASSVGASNIQETQYF. The CDR3 coding sequence is TGTGCCAGCAGCGTAGGGGCCTCTAACATCCAAGAGACCCAGTACTTC. The gene calls are TRBV9 and TRBJ2-5, with no clear D. In germline, CDR1 is SGDLS, CDR2 YYNGEE. The CDR3 has 16 residues. The germline V and J ends were trimmed by 0 bases and 1 base, with 13 bases remaining between them. Variable domain in full (rest from reference TRBV9 and TRBJ2-5): DSGVTQTPKHLITATGQRVTLRCSPRSGDLSVYWYQQSLDQGLQFLIQYYNGEERAKGNILERFSAQQFPDLHSELNLSSLELGDSALYFCASSVGASNIQETQYFGPGTRLLVL.